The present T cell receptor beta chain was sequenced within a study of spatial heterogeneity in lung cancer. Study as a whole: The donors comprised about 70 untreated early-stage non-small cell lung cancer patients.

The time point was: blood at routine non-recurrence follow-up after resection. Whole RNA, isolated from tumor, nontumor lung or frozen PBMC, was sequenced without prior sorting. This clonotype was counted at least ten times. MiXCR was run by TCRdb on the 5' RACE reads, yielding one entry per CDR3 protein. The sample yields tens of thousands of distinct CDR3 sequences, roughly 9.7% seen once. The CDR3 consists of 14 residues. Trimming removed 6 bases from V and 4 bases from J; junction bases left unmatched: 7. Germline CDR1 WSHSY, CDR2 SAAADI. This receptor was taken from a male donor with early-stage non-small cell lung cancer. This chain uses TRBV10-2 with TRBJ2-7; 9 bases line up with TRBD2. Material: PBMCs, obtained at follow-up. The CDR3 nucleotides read TGCGCCAGCAGGGTGACTAGCGGTCTTTACGAGCAGTACTTC. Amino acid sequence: CASRVTSGLYEQYF.